These 29 T cell receptor beta chains share one sample of origin, sequenced in a study of beta chain features in type 1 diabetes. All of the isolated RNA was reverse transcribed, so expressed TCRB transcripts were sequenced. Assay: immunoSEQ multiplex PCR; the TCRdb copy retains only in-frame clones and omits some. The sample lists some 180,000 clones, about an eighth occurring once. The material sequenced was central memory CD4+ T cells from blood. The receptors come from a woman aged 18-29 years in good health.

This clone turned up a few times. The V gene is TRBV7-9, the J gene TRBJ2-1, with 7 bases that match TRBD1. The CDR3 extends over 15 amino acids. The junction had 9 bases not matched to a gene; V was cut back by 1 base and J by 9 bases. Per germline, CDR1 SEHNR and CDR2 FQNEAQ (reference sequence). CDR3 DNA sequence: TGTGCCAGCAGCTTAGGGACCCTGAGGGACAGTGAGCAGTTCTTC. This codes for CASSLGTLRDSEQFF.

As for this clone: This sample includes further DNA sequences coding for the same CDR3. This chain links TRBV11-1 with TRBJ2-1, with TRBD2 identical over 10 bases. CDR3 length: 15 residues. Losses at the gene ends were 1 base for V and 5 bases for J; bases not matched to a gene: 2. CDR1 is SGHAT, CDR2 FQDESV, per germline (reference sequence). In DNA form, the CDR3 reads TGTGCCAGCAGCTTAGGGACTAGCGGAAACAATGAGCAGTTCTTC. It codes for CASSLGTSGNNEQFF.

This clone was detected a few times. V is TRBV6-1 and J is TRBJ2-7; TRBD1 agrees at 10 bases. Germline CDR1 is MNHNS and CDR2 is SASEGT. The length of the CDR3 is 12 residues. The J segment lost 4 bases and the V segment lost 8 bases, leaving 2 bases of the junction unmatched. In DNA form, the CDR3 reads TGTGCCAGCCGGGACAGGGGTTACGAGCAGTACTTC. This sequence encodes CASRDRGYEQYF.

This clone was found a few times. The chain is built from TRBV5-1 and TRBJ2-1; the match to TRBD2 covers 7 bases. This CDR3 region has 15 residues. The germline gives CDR1 SGHRS, CDR2 YFSETQ. V was pared by 1 base and J by 1 base, with 2 bases of the junction left unmatched. CDR3 bases: TGCGCCAGCAGCTTGAATAGCGGGTCCTACAATGAGCAGTTCTTC. Amino acid sequence: CASSLNSGSYNEQFF.

This clone was found once. J is TRBJ2-6 and V is TRBV27, with unresolved D. Germline V gene sequence: CDR1 MNHEY, CDR2 SMNVEV (reference sequence). The V gene lost 4 bases and the J gene lost 0 bases, with 7 bases spanning the gap. The CDR3 has 15 amino acids. The CDR3 is CASSSPGSGANVLTF. CDR3 in DNA: TGTGCCAGCAGTTCCCCAGGCTCTGGGGCCAACGTCCTGACTTTC.

This clone was counted a few times. Here the CDR3 DNA reads TGTGCCAGCAGCAAAGGACAGAACTATGGCTACACCTTC. Protein: CASSKGQNYGYTF. The chain carries TRBV6-5 and TRBJ1-2; tentative D call: TRBD1 (6 bases). From germline, CDR1 is MNHEY and CDR2 SVGAGI. Trimming took off 6 bases at V and 2 bases at J, with 10 bases between the two ends. The CDR3 runs to 13 residues.

The V gene is TRBV7-2, the J gene TRBJ2-1; TRBD1 agrees at 9 bases. This CDR3 comprises 14 residues. The V and J ends lost 2 bases and 10 bases, in that order; junction bases with no gene match: 6. The germline V gene has CDR1 SGHTA and CDR2 FQGNSA. The chain's CDR3 is CASSLRDRAGEQFF. The CDR3 nucleotides read TGTGCCAGCAGCTTAAGGGACAGGGCAGGCGAGCAGTTCTTC.

This clone appeared a few times. The chain is built from TRBV18 and TRBJ2-7; 9 nucleotides line up with TRBD2. In germline, CDR1 is KGHSH, CDR2 LQKENI. After removal of 6 bases from V and 5 bases from J, the junction contained 11 bases not matched to a gene. The CDR3 contains 15 residues. CDR3 in DNA: TGTGCCAGCTCCCTCTCTGATAGCGGGAGCCACGAGCAGTACTTC. This sequence encodes CASSLSDSGSHEQYF.

At least ten counts were recorded for this clone. The V gene is TRBV9, the J gene TRBJ1-4; D is unclear. This CDR3 spans 15 amino acids. Per the germline V gene, CDR1 is SGDLS and CDR2 is YYNGEE. Trimming took 0 bases from V and 8 from J, leaving 14 bases between them. CDR3 in DNA: TGTGCCAGCAGCGTAGACGGGGAAGAATGGGAAAAACTGTTTTTT. It yields the protein CASSVDGEEWEKLFF.

The chain has TRBV30 and TRBJ2-3; D is perhaps TRBD1 (5 bases). CDR3 length: 13 amino acids. Germline CDR1 GTSNPN, CDR2 SVGIG (reference sequence). V lost 5 bases and J 0 bases, leaving 9 bases between the germline ends. The CDR3 region has the DNA TGTGCCTGGGGGGCGTCGAGCACAGATACGCAGTATTTT. Its protein is CAWGASSTDTQYF.

The V gene is TRBV28, the J gene TRBJ1-5; D not resolved. The CDR3 runs 14 residues. Trimming cost V 4 bases and J 1 base, with 8 bases left between them. CDR1 MDHEN and CDR2 SYDVKM come from the germline V gene. The CDR3 loop is CASSSPSSNQPQHF. The CDR3 DNA is TGTGCCAGCAGTTCCCCCTCGAGCAATCAGCCCCAGCATTTT.

The chain recombines TRBV6-1 with TRBJ1-1; 7 bases are a match to TRBD1. The germline V gene encodes CDR1 MNHNS and CDR2 SASEGT. V lost 5 bases to trimming and J lost 1 base; unmatched junction nucleotides: 4. This CDR3 region has 14 residues. DNA of the CDR3: TGTGCCAGCAGTCTCGACAGGGCGAACACTGAAGCTTTCTTT. Translating gives CASSLDRANTEAFF.

CDR3 coding DNA: TGCAGAGTAACCGGGACAGGGTTTGGTTTCGTCTCTGGCTACACCTTC. The encoded protein is CRVTGTGFGFVSGYTF. The chain combines TRBV29-1 with TRBJ1-2; 9 bases match TRBD1. The CDR3 is 16 residues long. Looked up from germline, CDR1 is SQVTM and CDR2 is ANQGSEA.

The chain employs TRBV15 and TRBJ2-3; a possible D gene is TRBD2 (5 bases). Germline V gives CDR1 LNHNV, CDR2 YYDKDF (reference sequence). The CDR3 is made up of 18 amino acids. V was clipped by 5 bases and J by 1 base, with 22 bases between them. CDR3 DNA sequence: TGTGCCACCAGCCGGGGTCAGGAAGAACTGTGGGGCACAGATACGCAGTATTTT. Translation gives CATSRGQEELWGTDTQYF.

This chain joins TRBV28 and TRBJ2-7; 7 nucleotides agree with TRBD1. Germline assignment: CDR1 MDHEN and CDR2 SYDVKM. V trimming: 0 bases; J trimming: 5 bases; junction bases outside the gene matches: 7. CDR3 length: 15 amino acids. As DNA, the CDR3 is TGTGCCAGCAGTTTATGGGACAGGAAGTTCAACGAGCAGTACTTC. Its protein is CASSLWDRKFNEQYF.

This clone was seen only a few times. The genes are TRBV28 and TRBJ2-7; D is unclear. Trimming took 6 bases from V and 3 from J, leaving 12 bases between them. This CDR3 spans 13 amino acids. CDR1 is MDHEN, CDR2 SYDVKM, per germline. CDR3 protein: CASRPPGVYEQYF. CDR3 in DNA: TGTGCCAGCAGGCCTCCAGGTGTCTACGAGCAGTACTTC. The entire variable domain, with the rest obtained from reference TRBV28 and TRBJ2-7, is as follows: DVKVTQSSRYLVKRTGEKVFLECVQDMDHENMFWYRQDPGLGLRLIYFSYDVKMKEKGDIPEGYSVSREKKERFSLILESASTNQTSMYLCASRPPGVYEQYFGPGTRLTVT.

The sample holds many counts of this clone. J is TRBJ1-1 and V is TRBV7-8, with TRBD1 as a possible D gene (5 bases). The CDR3 consists of 14 residues. CDR1 is SGHVS, CDR2 FQNEAQ, per germline. Between the trimmed V and J ends, which lost 4 bases and 3 bases, there was a span of 12 bases. CDR3 nucleotide sequence: TGTGCCAGCAGCTCCCAGTGGGGGGACACTGAAGCTTTCTTT. Its protein is CASSSQWGDTEAFF.

This clone was recorded a few times. The chain uses TRBV9 and TRBJ2-5; TRBD1 agrees at 7 bases. Looked up from germline, CDR1 is SGDLS and CDR2 is YYNGEE. The CDR3 runs 13 residues. With 0 bases clipped from V and 5 bases from J, the junction kept 1 base outside the gene matches. The CDR3 DNA reads TGTGCCAGCAGCGTAGGAGGGGGCGAGACCCAGTACTTC. This sequence encodes CASSVGGGETQYF.

This clone has more than one count but fewer than ten. V is TRBV27 and J is TRBJ2-5; D ambiguous. This CDR3 is built from 14 residues. Between the trimmed V and J ends, which lost 3 bases and 5 bases, there was a span of 13 bases. The germline gives CDR1 MNHEY, CDR2 SMNVEV (reference sequence). The DNA for the CDR3 is TGTGCCAGCAGTTTTTCCTACTACGGGGAGACCCAGTACTTC. Protein sequence: CASSFSYYGETQYF.

In its sample, this clone was seen a few times. The genes are TRBV5-4 and TRBJ2-1, with 16 nucleotides matching TRBD2. The germline V gene has CDR1 SGHNT and CDR2 YYREEE (reference sequence). V shed 3 bases, J shed 9 bases, and the junction held 3 bases outside the gene matches. This CDR3 is built from 15 residues. CDR3: CASSWGLAGGSEQFF. The CDR3 DNA reads TGTGCCAGCAGCTGGGGACTAGCGGGAGGGAGTGAGCAGTTCTTC.

The genes are TRBV28 and TRBJ1-3, with 11 bases lining up with TRBD1. The CDR3 length is 15 residues. The germline CDR1 and CDR2 sequences are MDHEN and SYDVKM. J gave up 3 bases and V 8 bases, and 6 bases lay outside the gene matches. The CDR3 spells CASGQDRGRGNTIYF. CDR3 coding DNA: TGTGCCAGCGGTCAGGACAGGGGGCGTGGAAACACCATATATTTT.

V usage is TRBV19 and J usage is TRBJ2-2; 10 nucleotides align to TRBD2. The germline V gene has CDR1 LNHDA and CDR2 SQIVND (reference sequence). J lost 4 bases, V lost 4 bases, and 12 bases had no gene match. The CDR3 totals 18 residues. CDR3 protein: CASSSGLAGVRGTGELFF. The CDR3, as DNA: TGTGCCAGTAGTAGTGGCCTAGCGGGAGTCCGGGGCACCGGGGAGCTGTTTTTT.

In its sample, this clone was seen a few times. The chain links TRBV4-2 to TRBJ2-3; D remains ambiguous. CDR3 length equals 14 residues. The germline gives CDR1 LGHNA, CDR2 YNFKEQ. V lost 0 bases, J lost 0 bases, and 4 bases lay in between. The CDR3 spells CASSQETSTDTQYF. The CDR3 DNA reads as TGTGCCAGCAGCCAAGAGACTAGCACAGATACGCAGTATTTT.

Only a few counts were recorded for this clone. J is TRBJ2-7 and V is TRBV7-2; D is ambiguous. V lost 10 bases and J lost 3, with 19 bases in between. Germline-derived CDR1 and CDR2 are SGHTA and FQGNSA. The CDR3 consists of 14 residues. CDR3 sequence: CATGVGGPVYEQYF. The CDR3 region has the DNA TGTGCCACCGGCGTCGGCGGCCCTGTCTACGAGCAGTACTTC. Looking up the rest from reference TRBV7-2 and TRBJ2-7 gives the full variable domain: GAGVSQSPSNKVTEKGKDVELRCDPISGHTALYWYRQSLGQGLEFLIYFQGNSAPDKSGLPSDRFSAERTGGSVSTLTIQRTQQEDSAVYLCATGVGGPVYEQYFGPGTRLTVT.

This clone was seen more than once but under ten times. The chain recombines TRBV4-3 with TRBJ2-6; D might be TRBD1 (6 bases). The germline V gene encodes CDR1 LGHNA and CDR2 YSLEER. Trimming shortened V by 3 bases and J by 0 bases, and 9 bases separated the two germline ends. CDR3 length: 16 amino acids. CDR3 in amino acids: CASSHYRVSGANVLTF. As DNA, the CDR3 is TGCGCCAGCAGCCATTACAGGGTCTCTGGGGCCAACGTCCTGACTTTC.

A few counts support this clone. The chain employs TRBV28 and TRBJ2-7, with TRBD2 matching over 8 bases. V lost 10 bases and J lost 6; bases outside the gene matches: 11. Germline V gives CDR1 MDHEN, CDR2 SYDVKM. The CDR3 spans 13 residues. CDR3 loop: CAIVGLVSAEQYF. As DNA, the CDR3 is TGTGCCATCGTGGGACTAGTATCCGCCGAGCAGTACTTC.

This chain connects TRBV7-2 to TRBJ2-1; D is ambiguous. Germline CDR1 and CDR2: SGHTA and FQGNSA. This CDR3 has 17 residues. V lost 0 bases to trimming and J lost 0 bases, with 12 bases between them. In nucleotides, the CDR3 is TGTGCCAGCAGCTTAGCTCTGTCGGTTAGCTCCTACAATGAGCAGTTCTTC. Encoded protein: CASSLALSVSSYNEQFF.

This clone was detected a few times. The gene calls are TRBV7-9 and TRBJ2-7; D is unclear. V lost 1 base and J 2 bases, leaving 3 bases between the germline ends. This CDR3 region has 12 residues. Per the germline V gene, CDR1 is SEHNR and CDR2 is FQNEAQ (reference sequence). CDR3 loop: CASSLVTYEQYF. The DNA of the CDR3 is TGTGCCAGCAGCTTAGTCACCTACGAGCAGTACTTC.

About this clone itself: The conserved phenylalanine or tryptophan normally closing the CDR3 is absent here, so this likely arose from a read error. This sequence joins TRBV13 and TRBJ1-1; D uncertain. The CDR3 loop spans 14 amino acids. V was pared by 5 bases and J by 1 base, with 11 bases between. Germline CDR1 reads PRHDT; CDR2 reads FYEKMQ (reference sequence). CDR3 DNA sequence: TGTGCCAGCAGCGAGAGGCCGGGGAACACTGAAGCTTTCTCT. Translated: CASSERPGNTEAFS.